The 15 T cell receptor beta chains reported below all come from one sample, sequenced in a study of regulatory T cells in long-lasting Graves disease. Sequencing libraries for TCR beta were prepared with iRepertoire HTBI primers and Arm-PCR of CDR3 regions. TCRdb re-called the multiplex PCR reads with MiXCR, one entry per CDR3 protein. Here the sample spans 350,000 to 450,000 distinct CDR3 sequences, more than 13% being singletons. Indicated time point: newly diagnosed GD, antithyroid drugs for less than 3 months. Preparation of the TCR library used RNA extracted from PBMCs. Separately, the same data were catalogued under a study of T cells in Graves' hyperthyroidism and ophthalmopathy.

The sequences come from peripheral blood mononuclear cells (PBMCs), collected at new diagnosis, from a patient treated with antithyroid drugs. These receptors all come from a woman aged 30 to 39 with Graves disease.

As for this clonotype: A much larger clone lies one base from this, so it may be a read error. This chain links TRBV12-3 or TRBV12-4 with TRBJ2-1, with no clear D. V lost 5 bases to trimming and J lost 13 bases, with 21 bases between them. The CDR3 extends over 14 amino acids. CDR3 DNA: TGTGCCAGCAGTCTGAGAACTACGCAAGAGACCCAGTTCTTC. Translating it yields CASSLRTTQETQFF.

This chain connects TRBV20-1 to TRBJ2-4; TRBD1 matches at 10 bases. Germline lookup yields CDR1 DFQATT and CDR2 SNEGSKA (reference sequence). V lost 4 bases and J lost 8; bases outside the gene matches: 5. The CDR3 length is 13 residues. The CDR3 DNA reads TGCAGTGCTACCTCCGGGACAGGGGACATTCAGTACTTC. It specifies CSATSGTGDIQYF.

This clonotype was seen repeatedly, ten times or more. The chain couples TRBV10-3 to TRBJ2-3; D unresolved. There are 14 residues in the CDR3. V was shortened by 5 bases and J by 6 bases, with 15 bases between the two germline ends. Germline V gene sequence: CDR1 ENHRY, CDR2 SYGVKD. CDR3 in amino acids: CAISPQGERDTQYF. For the CDR3, the DNA is TGTGCCATCAGTCCCCAAGGCGAAAGGGATACGCAGTATTTT.

The J gene is TRBJ2-7, the V gene TRBV6-2 or TRBV6-3, with TRBD2 identical over 9 bases. The junction had 5 bases not matched to a gene; V was cut back by 2 bases and J by 0 bases. CDR3 size: 16 residues. Germline CDR1 MNHEY, CDR2 SVGEGT. CDR3: CASSYPPSGASYEQYF. CDR3 DNA: TGTGCCAGCAGTTACCCCCCTAGCGGGGCCTCCTACGAGCAGTACTTC.

This clonotype has a count of ten or more. The chain links TRBV18 to TRBJ2-1, with D perhaps TRBD2 (6 bases). V was cut by 4 bases and J by 4 bases, with 11 bases left in between. Germline-derived CDR1 and CDR2 are KGHSH and LQKENI. CDR3 length: 14 amino acids. CDR3 in DNA: TGTGCCAGCTCACAGCGGGTCGGATACAATGAGCAGTTCTTC. Its protein is CASSQRVGYNEQFF.

This clonotype has a handful of counts. One end of the junction varies from germline; a read error may be responsible. The rearrangement links TRBV11-2 to TRBJ2-2; TRBD2 aligns across 8 bases. The length of the CDR3 is 17 residues. From germline, CDR1 is SGHAT and CDR2 FQNNGV. The CDR3 sequence: CAGSLLRGARWTGELFF. CDR3 DNA: TGTGCCGGCAGCCTCCTGCGGGGGGCCCGTTGGACCGGGGAGCTGTTTTTT.

In its sample, this clonotype was seen a few times. The chain has TRBV29-1 and TRBJ2-7, with D perhaps TRBD2 (6 bases). V was shortened by 2 bases and J by 8 bases, with 19 bases between the two germline ends. This CDR3 region has 14 residues. The germline V gene encodes CDR1 SQVTM and CDR2 ANQGSEA. CDR3 residues: CSVETGVPLYKQYF. CDR3 nucleotide sequence: TGCAGCGTTGAAACGGGAGTGCCCCTATACAAGCAGTACTTC.

The count of this clonotype is one. CDR3 DNA: TGTGCCAGCAGCGAAATAGCGGGACCCTACGAGCAGTACTTC. This sequence encodes CASSEIAGPYEQYF. V usage is TRBV7-2 and J usage is TRBJ2-7, with 8 bases lining up with TRBD2. The CDR3 covers 14 residues. J lost 2 bases, V lost 5 bases, and 5 bases had no gene match. Germline assignment: CDR1 SGHTA and CDR2 FQGNSA.

The chain links TRBV19 to TRBJ2-2, with a tentative D call TRBD2 (6 bases). Germline-derived CDR1 and CDR2 are LNHDA and SQIVND (reference sequence). V lost 2 bases and J lost 7, with 11 bases in between. The CDR3 sequence is 14 residues long. As DNA, the CDR3 is TGTGCCAGTAGTATAATCGGGAGTGACGGGGAGCTGTTTTTT. This gives the protein CASSIIGSDGELFF.

This clonotype was counted ten times or more. This sequence joins TRBV7-2 and TRBJ1-5; D remains unclear. Trimming left V 3 bases short and J 2 bases short, with 11 bases between. The CDR3 spans 15 residues. Germline values: CDR1 SGHTA, CDR2 FQGNSA. The CDR3 region is CASSFRTGGNQPQHF. The CDR3 DNA is TGTGCCAGCAGCTTTCGGACGGGAGGCAATCAGCCCCAGCATTTT.

The V and J genes are TRBV2 and TRBJ1-4; the D gene is possibly TRBD1 (6 bases). Trimming cost V 6 bases and J 2 bases, with 19 bases left between them. This CDR3 spans 17 amino acids. Germline values: CDR1 SNHLY, CDR2 FYNNEI. CDR3 residues: CASRPVDSAVTNEKLFF. Written as DNA, the CDR3 is TGTGCCAGCAGACCAGTGGACAGCGCTGTGACTAATGAAAAACTGTTTTTT.

The gene calls are TRBV10-3 and TRBJ2-3; a possible D gene is TRBD2 (6 bases). The CDR3 length is 15 residues. Trimming stripped 4 bases from V and 2 bases from J, with 13 bases between. Germline-derived CDR1 and CDR2 are ENHRY and SYGVKD. For the CDR3, the DNA is TGTGCCATCAGTGCTCGGGGGACGGCCACAGATACGCAGTATTTT. Its translation: CAISARGTATDTQYF.

This clonotype occurred a few times. The chain is built from TRBV6-5 and TRBJ1-1; D not certain. The CDR3 is 16 residues long. Germline-derived CDR1 and CDR2 are MNHEY and SVGAGI. With 3 bases removed from V and 6 bases from J, the gap between germline ends came to 20 bases. CDR3 DNA sequence: TGTGCCAGCAGTTATGAGTTGGCAGCCCTTGGCGCTGAAGCTTTCTTT. Its translation is CASSYELAALGAEAFF.

This clonotype was seen more than once but under ten times. The J gene is TRBJ2-7, the V gene TRBV6-1; 9 nucleotides match TRBD2. The CDR3 totals 17 residues. V was clipped by 5 bases and J by 1 base; unmatched bases: 12. The germline V gene has CDR1 MNHNS and CDR2 SASEGT. The CDR3 protein is CASSRRALSGSSYEQYF. DNA for the CDR3: TGTGCCAGCAGTCGACGGGCCCTTAGCGGGAGTTCCTACGAGCAGTACTTC.

The chain recombines TRBV6-9 with TRBJ2-4, with D maybe TRBD1 (6 bases). The CDR3 spans 13 residues. Germline loops: CDR1 MNHGY, CDR2 SVAAGI. V shed 5 bases and J shed 7 bases, with 12 bases lying between them. The CDR3 DNA follows: TGTGCCAGCAGTGAAACAGACAGGAACATTCAGTACTTC. Residues: CASSETDRNIQYF.